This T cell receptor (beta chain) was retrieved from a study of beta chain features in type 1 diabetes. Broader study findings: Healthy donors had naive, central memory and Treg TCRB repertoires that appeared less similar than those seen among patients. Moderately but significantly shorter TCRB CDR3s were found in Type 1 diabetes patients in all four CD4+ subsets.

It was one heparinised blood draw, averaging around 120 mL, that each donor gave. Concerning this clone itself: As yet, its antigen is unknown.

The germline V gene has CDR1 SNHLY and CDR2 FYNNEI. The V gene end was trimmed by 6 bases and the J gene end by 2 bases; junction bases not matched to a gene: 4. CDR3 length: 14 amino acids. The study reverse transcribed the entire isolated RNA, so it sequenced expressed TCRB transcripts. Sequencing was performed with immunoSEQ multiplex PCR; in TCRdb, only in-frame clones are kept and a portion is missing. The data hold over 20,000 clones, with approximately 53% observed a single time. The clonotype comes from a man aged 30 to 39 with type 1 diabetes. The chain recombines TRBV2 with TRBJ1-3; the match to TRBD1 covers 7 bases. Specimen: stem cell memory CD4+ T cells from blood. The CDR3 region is CASRRDSTGNTIYF. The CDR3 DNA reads TGTGCCAGCAGGCGGGACAGCACTGGAAACACCATATATTTT.